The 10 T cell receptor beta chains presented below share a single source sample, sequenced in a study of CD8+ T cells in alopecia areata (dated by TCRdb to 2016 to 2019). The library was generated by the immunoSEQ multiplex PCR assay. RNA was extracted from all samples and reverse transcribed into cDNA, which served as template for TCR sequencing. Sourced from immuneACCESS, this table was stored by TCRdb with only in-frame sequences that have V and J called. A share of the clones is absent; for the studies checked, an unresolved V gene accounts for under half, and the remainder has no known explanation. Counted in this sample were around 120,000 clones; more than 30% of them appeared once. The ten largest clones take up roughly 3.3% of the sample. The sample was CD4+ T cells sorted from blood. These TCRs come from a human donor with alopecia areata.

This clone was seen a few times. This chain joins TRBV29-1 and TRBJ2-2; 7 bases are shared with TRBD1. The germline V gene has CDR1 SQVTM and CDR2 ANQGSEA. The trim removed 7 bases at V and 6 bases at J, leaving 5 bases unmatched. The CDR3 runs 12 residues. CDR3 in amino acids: CSAHRGAGELFF. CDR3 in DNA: TGCAGCGCCCACAGGGGTGCCGGGGAGCTGTTTTTT.

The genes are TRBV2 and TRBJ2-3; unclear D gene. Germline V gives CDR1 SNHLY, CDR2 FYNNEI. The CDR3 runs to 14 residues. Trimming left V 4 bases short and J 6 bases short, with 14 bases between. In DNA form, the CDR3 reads TGTGCCAGCAGTGGTCCGGCATCTGTGGATACGCAGTATTTT. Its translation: CASSGPASVDTQYF. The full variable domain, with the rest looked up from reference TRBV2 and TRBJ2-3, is EPEVTQTPSHQVTQMGQEVILRCVPISNHLYFYWYRQILGQKVEFLVSFYNNEISEKSEIFDDQFSVERPDGSNFTLKIRSTKLEDSAMYFCASSGPASVDTQYFGPGTRLTVL.

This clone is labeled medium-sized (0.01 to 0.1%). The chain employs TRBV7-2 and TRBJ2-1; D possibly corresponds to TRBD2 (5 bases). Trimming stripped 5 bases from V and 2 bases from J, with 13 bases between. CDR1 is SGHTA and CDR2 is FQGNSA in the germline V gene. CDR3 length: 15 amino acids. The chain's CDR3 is CASSPRAAAYNEQFF. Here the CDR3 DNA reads TGTGCCAGCAGCCCCCGAGCAGCGGCCTACAATGAGCAGTTCTTC. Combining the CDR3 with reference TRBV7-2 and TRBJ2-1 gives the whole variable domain GAGVSQSPSNKVTEKGKDVELRCDPISGHTALYWYRQSLGQGLEFLIYFQGNSAPDKSGLPSDRFSAERTGGSVSTLTIQRTQQEDSAVYLCASSPRAAAYNEQFFGPGTRLTVL.

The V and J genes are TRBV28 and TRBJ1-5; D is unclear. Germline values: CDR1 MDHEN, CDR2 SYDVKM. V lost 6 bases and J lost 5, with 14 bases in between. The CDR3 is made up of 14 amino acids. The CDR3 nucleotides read TGTGCCAGCAGACGGGCCGGCGGGGATCAGCCCCAGCATTTT. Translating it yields CASRRAGGDQPQHF. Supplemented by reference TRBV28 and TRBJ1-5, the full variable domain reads DVKVTQSSRYLVKRTGEKVFLECVQDMDHENMFWYRQDPGLGLRLIYFSYDVKMKEKGDIPEGYSVSREKKERFSLILESASTNQTSMYLCASRRAGGDQPQHFGDGTRLSIL.

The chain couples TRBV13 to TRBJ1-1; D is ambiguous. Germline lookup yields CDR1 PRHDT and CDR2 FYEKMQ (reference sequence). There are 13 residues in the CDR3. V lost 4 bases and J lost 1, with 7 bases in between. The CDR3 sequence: CASSSRRNTEAFF. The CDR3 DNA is TGTGCCAGCAGCTCGAGAAGGAACACTGAAGCTTTCTTT.

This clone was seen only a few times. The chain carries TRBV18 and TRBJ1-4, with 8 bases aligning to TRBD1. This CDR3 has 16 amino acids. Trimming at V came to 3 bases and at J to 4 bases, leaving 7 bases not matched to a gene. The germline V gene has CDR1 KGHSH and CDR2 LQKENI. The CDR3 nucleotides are TGTGCCAGCTCACCTTCGACAGGGGCCCTTAATGAAAAACTGTTTTTT. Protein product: CASSPSTGALNEKLFF. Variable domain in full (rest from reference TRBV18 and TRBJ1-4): NAGVMQNPRHLVRRRGQEARLRCSPMKGHSHVYWYRQLPEEGLKFMVYLQKENIIDESGMPKERFSAEFPKEGPSILRIQQVVRGDSAAYFCASSPSTGALNEKLFFGSGTQLSVL.

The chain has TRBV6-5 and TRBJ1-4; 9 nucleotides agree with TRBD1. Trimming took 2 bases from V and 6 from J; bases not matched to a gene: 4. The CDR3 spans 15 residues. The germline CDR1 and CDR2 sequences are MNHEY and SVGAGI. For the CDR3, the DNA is TGTGCCAGCAGTTACGCCGACAGGGGGTATGAAAAACTGTTTTTT. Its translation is CASSYADRGYEKLFF.

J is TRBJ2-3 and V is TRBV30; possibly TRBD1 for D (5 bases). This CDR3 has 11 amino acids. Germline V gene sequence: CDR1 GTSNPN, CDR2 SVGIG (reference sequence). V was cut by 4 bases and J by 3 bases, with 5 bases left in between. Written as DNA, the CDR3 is TGTGCCTGGACAGGGACAGATACGCAGTATTTT. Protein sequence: CAWTGTDTQYF.

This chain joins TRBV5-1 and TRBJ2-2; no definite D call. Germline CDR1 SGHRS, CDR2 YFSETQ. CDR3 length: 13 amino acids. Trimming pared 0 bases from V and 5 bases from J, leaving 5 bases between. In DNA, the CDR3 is TGCGCCAGCAGCTTGGAGGTAACCGGGGAGCTGTTTTTT. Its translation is CASSLEVTGELFF. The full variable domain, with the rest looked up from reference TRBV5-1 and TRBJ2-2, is KAGVTQTPRYLIKTRGQQVTLSCSPISGHRSVSWYQQTPGQGLQFLFEYFSETQRNKGNFPGRFSGRQFSNSRSEMNVSTLELGDSALYLCASSLEVTGELFFGEGSRLTVL.

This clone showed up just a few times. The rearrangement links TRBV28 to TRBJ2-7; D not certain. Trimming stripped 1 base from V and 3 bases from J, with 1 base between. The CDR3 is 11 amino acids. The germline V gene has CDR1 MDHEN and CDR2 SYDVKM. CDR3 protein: CASSLYYEQYF. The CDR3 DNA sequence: TGTGCCAGCAGTTTATACTACGAGCAGTACTTC.